This T cell receptor (beta chain) appears in the sequencing data of a study of T cells in Graves' hyperthyroidism and ophthalmopathy. These patients, aged 18 to 65, had recently diagnosed hyperthyroidism lasting under 2 months. Uncontrolled infection, other autoimmune disease, pregnancy or lactation disqualified patients from enrolment. For the diagnoses, clinical symptoms, serum thyroxine and TRAb, thyroid ultrasound and orbital computed tomography were used. PBMCs stemmed from around 10 ml fresh peripheral blood. Trimming stripped 3 bases from V and 8 bases from J, with 20 bases between. This CDR3 has 16 residues. Germline CDR1 and CDR2: SGHNT and YYREEE (reference sequence). RNA transcripts provided the source from which TCR beta CDR3 regions were amplified. The TCR CDR3 was amplified in a first-round RT-PCR using the HTBI primer set. Using its own MiXCR run on the multiplex PCR reads, TCRdb lists one record per CDR3 protein. The sample includes about 400,000 distinct CDR3 sequences, more than 20% of them seen just once.

This chain uses TRBV5-4 with TRBJ1-4; D may be TRBD1 (5 bases). This sequence was found in a man aged 45-60 years with Graves' hyperthyroidism. The sample comprised blood. The CDR3 here is CASSSGGYGEGEKLFF. In DNA form, the CDR3 reads TGTGCCAGCAGCTCTGGGGGATATGGCGAGGGCGAAAAACTGTTTTTT. Supplemented by reference TRBV5-4 and TRBJ1-4, the full variable domain reads ETGVTQSPTHLIKTRGQQVTLRCSSQSGHNTVSWYQQALGQGPQFIFQYYREEENGRGNFPPRFSGLQFPNYSSELNVNALELDDSALYLCASSSGGYGEGEKLFFGSGTQLSVL.